These 25 T cell receptor beta chains came from one sample sequenced in a study of vaccination and CD4 T cells after COVID-19. Their antigens remain unidentified. Treatment given: 10-day PBMC culture with coronavirus spike peptide pools or control peptides (ViraFEST assay). Pre-COVID-19 pandemic sampling (2011-2018) yielded the unexposed donor's CD4+ T cells. Sequencing of cultured CD4+ T cell DNA used the Oncomine TCR Beta short-read assay. Genomic DNA from cultured CD4+ T cells was extracted. MiXCR, applied by TCRdb to the PCR reads, yields one record per CDR3 protein. The sample lists roughly 9,400 distinct CDR3 sequences; 30% to 35% were seen once. The sequenced sample was CD4+ T cells from blood, cultured in vitro. The receptors were sampled from a human donor in good health.

The CDR3 sequence: CSASRRQGYQPQHF. DNA of the CDR3: TGCAGTGCTAGCCGGAGACAGGGATATCAGCCCCAGCATTTT. V and J are TRBV20-1 and TRBJ1-5; TRBD1 agrees at 7 bases. Germline loops: CDR1 DFQATT, CDR2 SNEGSKA (reference sequence). With V trimmed by 3 bases and J by 5 bases, 7 bases remained unmatched. This CDR3 has 14 residues.

The chain couples TRBV12-3 or TRBV12-4 to TRBJ2-5; maybe TRBD2 (6 bases). This CDR3 has 19 residues. V gave up 6 bases and J gave up 3 bases, with 29 bases separating them. Written as DNA, the CDR3 is TGTGCCAGCAGCCCGGCGGGATCAGCGGGTGTTGGCCGGGAAGAGACCCAGTACTTC. Its translation: CASSPAGSAGVGREETQYF.

CDR3 DNA: TGTGCCAGCAGTAGGACGGATCCGGGGTACGAGCAGTACTTC. Translating it yields CASSRTDPGYEQYF. V usage is TRBV6-2 or TRBV6-3 and J usage is TRBJ2-7, with D possibly being TRBD2 (5 bases). The germline V gene has CDR1 MNHEY and CDR2 SVGEGT. The V end lost 5 bases, the J end lost 4 bases, and 15 bases lay between the germline ends. This CDR3 contains 14 residues.

This clonotype was counted a single time. The chain employs TRBV7-9 and TRBJ2-6; 10 nucleotides align to TRBD1. Germline lookup yields CDR1 SEHNR and CDR2 FQNEAQ (reference sequence). The CDR3 sequence is 17 residues long. The V and J ends lost 9 bases and 0 bases, in that order; junction bases with no gene match: 8. The CDR3 reads CASPGQGTPSGANVLTF. The CDR3 coding sequence is TGTGCCAGTCCGGGACAGGGGACCCCCTCTGGGGCCAACGTCCTGACTTTC.

By share, this clonotype counts as medium-sized (0.01 to 0.1%). The chain carries TRBV20-1 and TRBJ1-2; D is unresolved. CDR1 is DFQATT, CDR2 SNEGSKA, per germline (reference sequence). Trimming shortened V by 0 bases and J by 6 bases, and 14 bases separated the two germline ends. The CDR3 extends over 14 amino acids. The CDR3 region is CSARDRSGADGYTF. Written as DNA, the CDR3 is TGCAGTGCTAGAGATCGGTCGGGCGCGGATGGCTACACCTTC.

This clonotype was observed once. The chain uses TRBV7-2 and TRBJ1-6, with D unresolved. V was cut by 2 bases and J by 0 bases, with 2 bases left in between. This CDR3 is built from 14 residues. The germline V gene has CDR1 SGHTA and CDR2 FQGNSA. The CDR3 region is CASSLTSYNSPLHF. DNA of the CDR3: TGTGCCAGCAGCTTAACCTCCTATAATTCACCCCTCCACTTT. Complete variable domain (other parts from reference TRBV7-2 and TRBJ1-6): GAGVSQSPSNKVTEKGKDVELRCDPISGHTALYWYRQSLGQGLEFLIYFQGNSAPDKSGLPSDRFSAERTGGSVSTLTIQRTQQEDSAVYLCASSLTSYNSPLHFGNGTRLTVT.

This chain uses TRBV27 with TRBJ2-7; 10 positions match TRBD2. The V gene end was trimmed by 5 bases and the J gene end by 4 bases; junction bases not matched to a gene: 11. The CDR3 covers 16 residues. Germline V gene data show CDR1 as MNHEY and CDR2 as SMNVEV (reference sequence). The CDR3 DNA follows: TGTGCCAGCAGTGGTGGGAGCGGGAGGGCCCAGTACGAGCAGTACTTC. It is translated as CASSGGSGRAQYEQYF.

The rearrangement uses TRBV9 and TRBJ1-1, with 8 bases identical to TRBD1. The CDR3 spans 19 residues. V lost 2 bases to trimming and J lost 0 bases; unmatched junction nucleotides: 15. Germline CDR1 and CDR2: SGDLS and YYNGEE. CDR3 protein: CASSVDDGQGRELNTEAFF. The CDR3 DNA sequence: TGTGCCAGCAGCGTGGACGACGGACAGGGTCGGGAATTGAACACTGAAGCTTTCTTT.

Points on this clonotype: The junction differs from germline at one of its ends, possibly a read error. The rearrangement links TRBV20-1 to TRBJ1-2; D uncertain. This CDR3 comprises 13 residues. Germline V lookup: CDR1 DFQATT, CDR2 SNEGSKA (reference sequence). Here the CDR3 reads CSAPPPENYDYTF. The CDR3 coding sequence is TGCAGTGCTCCTCCTCCGGAGAACTATGACTACACCTTC.

The chain has TRBV30 and TRBJ1-5, with unresolved D. This CDR3 is 13 amino acids long. Looked up from germline, CDR1 is GTSNPN and CDR2 is SVGIG (reference sequence). V lost 0 bases to trimming and J lost 4 bases, with 7 bases between them. The CDR3 nucleotides are TGTGCCTGGAGTGTGCAGTCAAATCAGCCCCAGCATTTT. It yields the protein CAWSVQSNQPQHF.

This clonotype was seen more than once but under ten times. J is TRBJ2-7 and V is TRBV29-1; D may match TRBD1 or TRBD2 (5 bases each). The CDR3 has 13 amino acids. V dropped 0 bases and J dropped 7 bases, with 13 bases sitting between them. Germline lookup yields CDR1 SQVTM and CDR2 ANQGSEA. CDR3 protein: CSVEDLGWGEQYF. The CDR3 nucleotides are TGCAGCGTTGAAGACTTGGGATGGGGGGAGCAGTACTTC.

This chain connects TRBV7-3 to TRBJ2-1, with 9 positions matching TRBD2. Germline assignment: CDR1 SGHTA and CDR2 FQGTGA. Losses at the gene ends were 0 bases for V and 8 bases for J; bases not matched to a gene: 14. This CDR3 has 18 amino acids. Written as DNA, the CDR3 is TGTGCCAGCAGCTTAACCGCCCCCGGCGGGAGGGTCAGGGATGAGCAGTTCTTC. Translating gives CASSLTAPGGRVRDEQFF.

This clonotype was detected a few times. V usage is TRBV6-5 and J usage is TRBJ1-1; no clear D gene. Trimming shortened V by 2 bases and J by 3 bases, and 1 base separated the two germline ends. The CDR3 extends over 11 amino acids. Germline loops: CDR1 MNHEY, CDR2 SVGAGI. Written as DNA, the CDR3 is TGTGCCAGCAGTTACCACACTGAAGCTTTCTTT. Translated: CASSYHTEAFF.

The chain combines TRBV4-1 with TRBJ2-7; TRBD2 agrees at 9 bases. The CDR3 length is 17 residues. In germline, CDR1 is MGHRA, CDR2 YSYEKL. V was clipped by 8 bases and J by 5 bases; unmatched bases: 19. DNA for the CDR3: TGCGCCAGCCGAGCCACCATATTTAGCGGGAGTGGGAACGAGCAGTACTTC. Protein product: CASRATIFSGSGNEQYF.

This clonotype was detected a few times. In DNA form, the CDR3 reads TGTGCCAGCAGCCAGGCGGGAGGAGAGACCCAGTACTTC. It translates to CASSQAGGETQYF. This chain joins TRBV5-4 and TRBJ2-5, with 8 bases fitting TRBD2. The CDR3 is 13 amino acids. V shed 4 bases, J shed 4 bases, and the junction held 3 bases outside the gene matches. The germline V gene encodes CDR1 SGHNT and CDR2 YYREEE (reference sequence).

This clonotype was found a few times. This sequence joins TRBV7-2 and TRBJ2-7; 9 bases fit TRBD2. The CDR3 sequence is 14 residues long. Unmatched junction bases numbered 4, after V lost 2 bases and J lost 5 bases. Germline CDR1 is SGHTA and CDR2 is FQGNSA. CDR3 bases: TGTGCCAGCAGCTTAAGCGGGAGGTTCGACGAGCAGTACTTC. This translates into CASSLSGRFDEQYF.

CDR3 in amino acids: CASSPLVAGGPISKGGGTQYF. The CDR3 DNA is TGTGCCAGCAGCCCCCTAGTAGCGGGAGGGCCAATATCCAAAGGTGGGGGGACCCAGTACTTC. This chain uses TRBV7-8 with TRBJ2-5; TRBD2 matches 11 bases. Germline V gene data show CDR1 as SGHVS and CDR2 as FQNEAQ. V lost 5 bases to trimming and J lost 7 bases; unmatched junction nucleotides: 27. The CDR3 length is 21 residues.

This clonotype was counted a few times. The rearrangement uses TRBV20-1 and TRBJ2-4; D gene ambiguous. There are 13 residues in the CDR3. Germline V CDR1 and CDR2: DFQATT, SNEGSKA (reference sequence). V was clipped by 3 bases and J by 6 bases, with 12 bases between them. CDR3 residues: CSARVPGGNIQYF. The CDR3 DNA follows: TGCAGTGCTAGGGTGCCCGGCGGAAACATTCAGTACTTC.

This clonotype occurred a few times. The rearrangement links TRBV6-1 to TRBJ2-1; a weak D match, TRBD2 (6 bases). Trimming cost V 5 bases and J 8 bases, with 16 bases left between them. CDR3 size: 14 residues. Germline CDR1 is MNHNS and CDR2 is SASEGT. The CDR3 sequence: CASSPAAREDEQFF. CDR3 in DNA: TGTGCCAGCAGTCCGGCGGCCAGGGAGGATGAGCAGTTCTTC.

This chain links TRBV28 with TRBJ1-1; perhaps TRBD1 as D (6 bases). The CDR3 covers 13 residues. Germline CDR1 reads MDHEN; CDR2 reads SYDVKM. Trimming removed 8 bases from V and 1 base from J, with 11 bases in between. The CDR3 protein is CASPGTPNTEAFF. In nucleotides, the CDR3 is TGTGCCAGCCCCGGGACACCGAACACTGAAGCTTTCTTT.

This clonotype was seen a handful of times. The J gene is TRBJ2-5, the V gene TRBV2; D gene unclear. V shed 3 bases and J shed 7 bases, with 12 bases lying between them. CDR3 size: 13 residues. CDR1 is SNHLY, CDR2 FYNNEI, per germline. The CDR3 loop is CASSDPHAGTQYF. Written as DNA, the CDR3 is TGTGCCAGCAGTGACCCCCATGCAGGGACCCAGTACTTC. Based on the CDR3 plus reference TRBV2 and TRBJ2-5, the full variable domain is EPEVTQTPSHQVTQMGQEVILRCVPISNHLYFYWYRQILGQKVEFLVSFYNNEISEKSEIFDDQFSVERPDGSNFTLKIRSTKLEDSAMYFCASSDPHAGTQYFGPGTRLLVL.

The chain joins TRBV28 to TRBJ1-2; 7 nucleotides match TRBD1. Germline V gene sequence: CDR1 MDHEN, CDR2 SYDVKM. The V gene end was trimmed by 2 bases and the J gene end by 7 bases; junction bases not matched to a gene: 7. The length of the CDR3 is 14 residues. This CDR3 is CASSLNAGGGGYTF. The CDR3 DNA sequence: TGTGCCAGCAGTTTAAATGCAGGGGGAGGTGGCTACACCTTC.

The genes are TRBV15 and TRBJ2-1; TRBD2 agrees at 13 bases. Trimming cost V 2 bases and J 7 bases; bases outside gene matches: 8. CDR1 and CDR2 (germline): LNHNV, YYDKDF (reference sequence). The CDR3 sequence is 17 residues long. The CDR3 loop reads CATSRFGTSGMGNEQFF. Here the CDR3 DNA reads TGTGCCACCAGCAGATTCGGGACTAGCGGGATGGGGAATGAGCAGTTCTTC. Using reference TRBV15 and TRBJ2-1 for the parts outside the CDR3, the full variable domain is DAMVIQNPRYQVTQFGKPVTLSCSQTLNHNVMYWYQQKSSQAPKLLFHYYDKDFNNEADTPDNFQSRRPNTSFCFLDIRSPGLGDTAMYLCATSRFGTSGMGNEQFFGPGTRLTVL.

Here the CDR3 DNA reads TGTGCCAGCAGCTTAGCCCGAAGGGCGGGAGGAGATGAGCAGTTCTTC. This codes for CASSLARRAGGDEQFF. The V gene is TRBV7-9, the J gene TRBJ2-1; TRBD2 matches 8 bases. V lost 0 bases to trimming and J lost 8 bases; unmatched junction nucleotides: 9. Looked up from germline, CDR1 is SEHNR and CDR2 is FQNEAQ (reference sequence). This CDR3 is built from 16 residues.

This clonotype was counted a few times. The rearrangement links TRBV7-9 to TRBJ2-5; no definite D call. Per the germline V gene, CDR1 is SEHNR and CDR2 is FQNEAQ (reference sequence). The length of the CDR3 is 14 residues. The germline V and J ends were trimmed by 1 base and 2 bases, with 8 bases remaining between them. The CDR3 loop is CASSLGLRQETQYF. The CDR3 DNA follows: TGTGCCAGCAGCTTAGGACTCCGGCAAGAGACCCAGTACTTC.